The 26 T cell receptor beta chains in this list originate from one sample, sequenced in a study of CD8 T cells in ankylosing spondylitis. In TCRdb, the 5' RACE reads were re-called with MiXCR into one record per CDR3 protein. The sample has approximately 290,000 distinct CDR3 sequences; around 20% are singletons. Specimen: blood, either unsorted or a sorted T cell fraction (not recorded which). All receptors derive from a female donor with ankylosing spondylitis or in good health (not recorded which).

This clonotype was observed a handful of times. The chain is built from TRBV7-2 and TRBJ1-5; D unclear. The CDR3 sequence is 13 residues long. Germline V lookup: CDR1 SGHTA, CDR2 FQGNSA. With 5 bases removed from V and 8 bases from J, the gap between germline ends came to 13 bases. CDR3 in DNA: TGTGCCAGCAGCCCCTGGGAGGGAGAGCCCCAGCATTTT. Its translation is CASSPWEGEPQHF. The complete variable domain, with remaining parts taken from reference TRBV7-2 and TRBJ1-5, reads GAGVSQSPSNKVTEKGKDVELRCDPISGHTALYWYRQSLGQGLEFLIYFQGNSAPDKSGLPSDRFSAERTGGSVSTLTIQRTQQEDSAVYLCASSPWEGEPQHFGDGTRLSIL.

This clonotype was detected ten times or more. As DNA, the CDR3 is TGCAGTGCTAGATCCGGACTAGTCTCCTACGAGCAGTACTTC. This codes for CSARSGLVSYEQYF. The chain uses TRBV20-1 and TRBJ2-7, with 7 bases matching TRBD2. Germline assignment: CDR1 DFQATT and CDR2 SNEGSKA (reference sequence). This CDR3 is 14 amino acids long. Trimming cost V 2 bases and J 0 bases; bases outside gene matches: 4.

This clonotype was counted only a few times. V is TRBV6-1 and J is TRBJ2-1; 10 bases line up with TRBD2. Germline CDR1 is MNHNS and CDR2 is SASEGT. The CDR3 contains 15 residues. Unmatched junction bases numbered 6, after V lost 6 bases and J lost 4 bases. CDR3 in amino acids: CASRRTSGLYNEQFF. DNA for the CDR3: TGTGCCAGCAGAAGGACTAGCGGATTGTACAATGAGCAGTTCTTC.

The V call is TRBV6-1, the J call TRBJ2-7, with D perhaps given as TRBD1 or TRBD2 (10 bases each). There are 17 residues in the CDR3. From germline, CDR1 is MNHNS and CDR2 SASEGT. Trimming took off 6 bases at V and 3 bases at J, with 24 bases between the two ends. This CDR3 is CASRTGGRLAGVYEQYF. CDR3 nucleotide sequence: TGTGCCAGCAGGACAGGGGGCCGGCTAGCGGGAGTCTACGAGCAGTACTTC.

This clonotype was seen only a few times. The rearrangement joins TRBV19 to TRBJ2-7, with no clear D. The CDR3 consists of 12 residues. The V end lost 4 bases, the J end lost 7 bases, and 11 bases lay between the germline ends. The germline V gene encodes CDR1 LNHDA and CDR2 SQIVND (reference sequence). Written as DNA, the CDR3 is TGTGCCAGTAGTAGGGATAAAACGGAGCAGTACTTC. Its protein product is CASSRDKTEQYF. The full variable domain, in which reference TRBV19 and TRBJ2-7 provide the parts outside the CDR3, is DGGITQSPKYLFRKEGQNVTLSCEQNLNHDAMYWYRQDPGQGLRLIYYSQIVNDFQKGDIAEGYSVSREKKESFPLTVTSAQKNPTAFYLCASSRDKTEQYFGPGTRLTVT.

J is TRBJ2-1 and V is TRBV7-9; D perhaps matches TRBD1 (6 bases). The germline CDR1 and CDR2 sequences are SEHNR and FQNEAQ (reference sequence). Deletions cut 2 bases from V and 3 bases from J, with 17 bases between. This CDR3 region has 17 residues. CDR3 amino acids: CASSLSTPVRGYNEQFF. The DNA of the CDR3 is TGTGCCAGCAGCTTATCCACCCCTGTCAGGGGCTACAATGAGCAGTTCTTC.

The chain recombines TRBV9 with TRBJ2-1; 10 bases line up with TRBD2. Germline CDR1 reads SGDLS; CDR2 reads YYNGEE. Trimming cost V 4 bases and J 0 bases; bases outside gene matches: 16. The CDR3 totals 20 residues. CDR3 sequence: CASSPSGVAGGSSSYNEQFF. The CDR3 coding sequence is TGTGCCAGCAGCCCTAGTGGGGTAGCGGGAGGATCTAGCTCCTACAATGAGCAGTTCTTC.

This chain joins TRBV5-5 and TRBJ2-1, with 9 nucleotides matching TRBD2. CDR3 size: 16 residues. V lost 4 bases, J lost 3 bases, and 8 bases stayed unmatched. CDR1 SGHKS and CDR2 YYEKEE come from the germline V gene (reference sequence). The CDR3 DNA is TGTGCCAGCAGCGTGTATAGCGGGGGATTCTACAATGAGCAGTTCTTC. Its protein is CASSVYSGGFYNEQFF.

The rearrangement joins TRBV6-2 or TRBV6-3 to TRBJ1-4, with no clear D. With 6 bases removed from V and 8 bases from J, the gap between germline ends came to 13 bases. The CDR3 contains 13 residues. Germline CDR1 reads MNHEY; CDR2 reads SVGEGT. The CDR3 coding sequence is TGTGCCAGCAGGATATCTACGGGGGAAAAACTGTTTTTT. Translated, it gives CASRISTGEKLFF.

This clonotype was counted between two and nine times. This sequence joins TRBV9 and TRBJ2-7; possibly TRBD1 for D (6 bases). The germline V gene encodes CDR1 SGDLS and CDR2 YYNGEE. Trimming took 0 bases from V and 6 from J, leaving 13 bases between them. This CDR3 has 14 amino acids. The DNA of the CDR3 is TGTGCCAGCAGCGTAGTAGGGATAGGGGGCGAGCAGTACTTC. Its protein is CASSVVGIGGEQYF.

The chain combines TRBV7-9 with TRBJ2-2; D gene ambiguous. The CDR3 runs 15 residues. Germline CDR1 SEHNR, CDR2 FQNEAQ (reference sequence). V dropped 0 bases and J dropped 5 bases, with 10 bases sitting between them. In DNA form, the CDR3 reads TGTGCCAGCAGCTTAGCCCAGGCTACGACCGGGGAGCTGTTTTTT. Translated: CASSLAQATTGELFF.

In its sample, this clonotype was seen a few times. The chain carries TRBV5-1 and TRBJ2-1; 9 bases fit TRBD2. V lost 3 bases, J lost 5 bases, and 12 bases stayed unmatched. This CDR3 has 17 amino acids. Germline CDR1 is SGHRS and CDR2 is YFSETQ. This CDR3 is CASSWTSGLAGNNEQFF. CDR3 DNA sequence: TGCGCCAGCAGCTGGACCTCGGGACTAGCTGGGAACAATGAGCAGTTCTTC.

This clonotype showed up just a few times. This chain joins TRBV29-1 and TRBJ2-4, with no clear D. Trimming cost V 4 bases and J 8 bases, with 9 bases left between them. The length of the CDR3 is 11 residues. Germline V gene sequence: CDR1 SQVTM, CDR2 ANQGSEA. The CDR3 here is CSVGGIHIQYF. CDR3 DNA sequence: TGCAGCGTTGGGGGAATTCACATTCAGTACTTC.

This clonotype was seen a handful of times. CDR3 coding DNA: TGTGCCAGCAGGTGGGCCTCTGGGGCCAACGTCCTGACTTTC. Its protein product is CASRWASGANVLTF. The chain combines TRBV6-1 with TRBJ2-6; D gene uncertain. The CDR3 contains 14 residues. The germline gives CDR1 MNHNS, CDR2 SASEGT. V dropped 6 bases and J dropped 0 bases, with 6 bases sitting between them.

The chain carries TRBV10-3 and TRBJ1-1; D is possibly TRBD1 (5 bases). The CDR3 has 14 amino acids. CDR1 is ENHRY and CDR2 is SYGVKD in the germline V gene. Trimming pared 6 bases from V and 5 bases from J, leaving 16 bases between. This CDR3 is CAISLGRGVTEAFF. The CDR3 coding sequence is TGTGCCATCAGCCTGGGGCGAGGGGTGACTGAAGCTTTCTTT.

Only a few counts were recorded for this clonotype. The DNA for the CDR3 is TGTGCCAGCAGCGTTTCAAAGGACAGGGGAAGGTCGGGTACGCAGTATTTT. Amino acid sequence: CASSVSKDRGRSGTQYF. The chain is built from TRBV9 and TRBJ2-3; 9 bases agree with TRBD1. The trim removed 2 bases at V and 8 bases at J, leaving 15 bases unmatched. The CDR3 length is 17 residues. Germline V gene sequence: CDR1 SGDLS, CDR2 YYNGEE.

This clonotype has a handful of counts. This rearrangement joins TRBV10-3 to TRBJ1-1; no definite D call. The CDR3 runs 14 residues. Germline V gives CDR1 ENHRY, CDR2 SYGVKD. The germline V and J ends were trimmed by 3 bases and 5 bases, with 13 bases remaining between them. For the CDR3, the DNA is TGTGCCATCAGTGATAATGGTCTTGGTACTGAAGCTTTCTTT. This codes for CAISDNGLGTEAFF.

The chain has TRBV20-1 and TRBJ1-1; TRBD1 is a possible D gene (5 bases). CDR1 and CDR2 (germline): DFQATT, SNEGSKA (reference sequence). This CDR3 spans 11 amino acids. V lost 1 base and J 11 bases, leaving 11 bases between the germline ends. The CDR3 region is CSARGGMSAFF. DNA of the CDR3: TGCAGTGCTAGAGGGGGCATGTCGGCTTTCTTT.

The CDR3 reads CASSRRLGQETQYF. DNA for the CDR3: TGTGCCAGCAGCCGTAGACTAGGGCAAGAGACCCAGTACTTC. The rearrangement uses TRBV9 and TRBJ2-5; a possible D gene is TRBD2 (6 bases). The CDR3 consists of 14 residues. V was cut by 4 bases and J by 2 bases, with 12 bases left in between. Germline assignment: CDR1 SGDLS and CDR2 YYNGEE. Using reference TRBV9 and TRBJ2-5 for the parts outside the CDR3, the full variable domain is DSGVTQTPKHLITATGQRVTLRCSPRSGDLSVYWYQQSLDQGLQFLIQYYNGEERAKGNILERFSAQQFPDLHSELNLSSLELGDSALYFCASSRRLGQETQYFGPGTRLLVL.

A few counts support this clonotype. The gene calls are TRBV20-1 and TRBJ2-7; D may be TRBD1 (5 bases). Germline V gene sequence: CDR1 DFQATT, CDR2 SNEGSKA (reference sequence). This CDR3 has 13 amino acids. Deletions cut 2 bases from V and 4 bases from J, with 12 bases between. The CDR3 protein is CSARYARAYEQYF. CDR3 bases: TGCAGTGCTAGATACGCCAGGGCATACGAGCAGTACTTC.

In its sample, this clonotype was seen a few times. The chain carries TRBV10-3 and TRBJ2-7; TRBD1 is a possible D gene (5 bases). Germline CDR1 reads ENHRY; CDR2 reads SYGVKD. V was clipped by 2 bases and J by 0 bases, with 8 bases between them. CDR3 length: 14 residues. The CDR3, as DNA: TGTGCCATCAGTGAGCGTCAGGGCTCCTACGAGCAGTACTTC. Its protein product is CAISERQGSYEQYF.

The V and J genes are TRBV18 and TRBJ1-6; possible D gene TRBD1, 6 bases. Per germline, CDR1 KGHSH and CDR2 LQKENI. This CDR3 region has 14 residues. V lost 6 bases to trimming and J lost 7 bases, with 13 bases between them. The CDR3 region is CASSPGQINSPLHF. CDR3 bases: TGTGCCAGCTCTCCTGGACAGATCAATTCACCCCTCCACTTT.

With respect to this clonotype: A single base separates this from a much larger clone, so it may be a read error. The chain has TRBV20-1 and TRBJ2-7, with D maybe TRBD1 (6 bases). Germline V CDR1 and CDR2: DFQATT, SNEGSKA (reference sequence). The CDR3 has 13 residues. Written as DNA, the CDR3 is TGCAGTTCTAGCTCCGGGGACAACGGGAAACAGTACTTC. Translation gives CSSSSGDNGKQYF.

The V and J genes are TRBV20-1 and TRBJ2-7; 15 nucleotides align to TRBD2. Per germline, CDR1 DFQATT and CDR2 SNEGSKA (reference sequence). This CDR3 comprises 16 residues. After removal of 2 bases from V and 6 bases from J, the junction contained 8 bases not matched to a gene. The DNA for the CDR3 is TGCAGTGCTAGACCCGGACTAGCGGGAGGGCTAAGCGAGCAGTACTTC. Its protein product is CSARPGLAGGLSEQYF.

The chain uses TRBV20-1 and TRBJ2-3, with TRBD2 matching 8 bases. V shed 6 bases, J shed 4 bases, and the junction held 9 bases outside the gene matches. Germline lookup yields CDR1 DFQATT and CDR2 SNEGSKA (reference sequence). This CDR3 comprises 14 residues. The CDR3 reads CSAGRGGRSDTQYF. In DNA form, the CDR3 reads TGCAGTGCCGGAAGGGGCGGGAGGTCAGATACGCAGTATTTT.

This clonotype turned up a few times. J is TRBJ2-3 and V is TRBV6-6; TRBD2 is a possible D gene (6 bases). V was cut by 6 bases and J by 3 bases, with 13 bases left in between. Germline assignment: CDR1 MNHNY and CDR2 SVGAGI (reference sequence). The CDR3 spans 14 residues. Here the CDR3 reads CASRADGSTDTQYF. CDR3 coding DNA: TGTGCCAGCAGGGCTGACGGGAGTACAGATACGCAGTATTTT.